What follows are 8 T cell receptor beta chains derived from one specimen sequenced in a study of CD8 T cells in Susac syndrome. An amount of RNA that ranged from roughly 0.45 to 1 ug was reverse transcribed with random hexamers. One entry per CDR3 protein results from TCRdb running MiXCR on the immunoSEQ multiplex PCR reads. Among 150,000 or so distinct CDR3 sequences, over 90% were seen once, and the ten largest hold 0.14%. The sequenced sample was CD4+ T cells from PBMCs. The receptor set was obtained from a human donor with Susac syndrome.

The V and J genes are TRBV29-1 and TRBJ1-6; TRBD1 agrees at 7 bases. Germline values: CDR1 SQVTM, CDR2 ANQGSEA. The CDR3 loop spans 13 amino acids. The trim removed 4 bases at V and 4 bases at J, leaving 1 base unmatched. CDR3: CSVAQGYNSPLHF. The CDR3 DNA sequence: TGCAGCGTTGCACAGGGGTATAATTCACCCCTCCACTTT.

CDR3 protein: CAWSVPGAYYYEQYF. In DNA, the CDR3 is TGTGCCTGGAGTGTACCAGGGGCCTACTACTACGAGCAGTACTTC. The J gene is TRBJ2-7, the V gene TRBV30; TRBD1 might be the D (6 bases). CDR1 GTSNPN and CDR2 SVGIG come from the germline V gene (reference sequence). The CDR3 sequence is 15 residues long. V lost 0 bases and J lost 3, with 15 bases in between.

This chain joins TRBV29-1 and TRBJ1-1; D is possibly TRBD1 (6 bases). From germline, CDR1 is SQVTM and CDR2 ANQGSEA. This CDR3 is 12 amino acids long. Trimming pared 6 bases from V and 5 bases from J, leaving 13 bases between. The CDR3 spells CSVLQGYTEAFF. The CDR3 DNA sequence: TGCAGCGTCCTACAGGGTTATACTGAAGCTTTCTTT.

The DNA of the CDR3 is TGTGCCAGCACCACTGGGAGGGCAGATACGCAGTATTTT. Its protein product is CASTTGRADTQYF. The chain combines TRBV7-9 with TRBJ2-3, with 7 bases identical to TRBD2. J lost 4 bases, V lost 7 bases, and 5 bases had no gene match. The CDR3 is 13 amino acids. Germline-derived CDR1 and CDR2 are SEHNR and FQNEAQ (reference sequence).

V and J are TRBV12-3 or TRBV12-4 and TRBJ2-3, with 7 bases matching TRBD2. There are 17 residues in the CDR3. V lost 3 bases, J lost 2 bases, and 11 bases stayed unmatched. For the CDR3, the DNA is TGTGCCAGCAGTTTCAGCGGGATACGGACCAACACAGATACGCAGTATTTT. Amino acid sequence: CASSFSGIRTNTDTQYF.

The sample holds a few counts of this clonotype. The CDR3 loop is CASSVFNRGSTDTQYF. The CDR3 nucleotides read TGCGCCAGCAGCGTCTTTAACAGGGGATCGACAGATACGCAGTATTTT. The V gene is TRBV5-1, the J gene TRBJ2-3; 7 nucleotides agree with TRBD1. The CDR3 is 16 amino acids. CDR1 is SGHRS and CDR2 is YFSETQ in the germline V gene. V lost 4 bases to trimming and J lost 3 bases; unmatched junction nucleotides: 11.

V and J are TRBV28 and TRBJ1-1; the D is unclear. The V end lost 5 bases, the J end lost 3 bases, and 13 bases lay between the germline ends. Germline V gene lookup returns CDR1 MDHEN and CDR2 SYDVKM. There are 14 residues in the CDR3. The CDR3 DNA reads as TGTGCCAGCAGTCCCCCCCGAACGCACACTGAAGCTTTCTTT. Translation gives CASSPPRTHTEAFF.

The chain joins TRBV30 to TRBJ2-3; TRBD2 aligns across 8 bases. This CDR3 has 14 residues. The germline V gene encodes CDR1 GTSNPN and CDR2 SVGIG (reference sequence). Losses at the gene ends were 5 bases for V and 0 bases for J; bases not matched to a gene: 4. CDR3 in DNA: TGTGCCTGGGGGCCTAGCGGGAGCACAGATACGCAGTATTTT. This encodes CAWGPSGSTDTQYF.